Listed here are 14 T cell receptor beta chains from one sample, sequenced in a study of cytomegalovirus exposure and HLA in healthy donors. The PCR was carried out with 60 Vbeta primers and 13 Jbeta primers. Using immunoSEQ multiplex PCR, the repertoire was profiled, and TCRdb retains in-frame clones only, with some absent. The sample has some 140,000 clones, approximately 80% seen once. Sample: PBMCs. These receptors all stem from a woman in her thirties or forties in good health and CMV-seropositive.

The CDR3 nucleotides are TGTGCCAGCAGCCCCGACAGGGTCACTGGCTACACCTTC. Protein: CASSPDRVTGYTF. The chain links TRBV7-9 to TRBJ1-2; 7 nucleotides agree with TRBD1. The CDR3 totals 13 residues. V lost 5 bases, J lost 7 bases, and 7 bases stayed unmatched. The germline V gene has CDR1 SEHNR and CDR2 FQNEAQ (reference sequence).

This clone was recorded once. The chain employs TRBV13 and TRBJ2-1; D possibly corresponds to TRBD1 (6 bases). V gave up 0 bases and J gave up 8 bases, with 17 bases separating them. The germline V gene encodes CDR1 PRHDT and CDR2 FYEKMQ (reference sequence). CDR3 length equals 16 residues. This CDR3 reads CASSLGGQGKSHEQFF. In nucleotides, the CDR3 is TGTGCCAGCAGCTTAGGAGGGCAGGGGAAGTCCCATGAGCAGTTCTTC.

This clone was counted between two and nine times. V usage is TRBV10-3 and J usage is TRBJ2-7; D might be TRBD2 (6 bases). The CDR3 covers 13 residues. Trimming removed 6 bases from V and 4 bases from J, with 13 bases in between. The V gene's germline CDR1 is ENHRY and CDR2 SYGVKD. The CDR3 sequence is CAIRSRELYEQYF. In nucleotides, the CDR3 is TGTGCCATCAGGTCTCGGGAGCTATACGAGCAGTACTTC.

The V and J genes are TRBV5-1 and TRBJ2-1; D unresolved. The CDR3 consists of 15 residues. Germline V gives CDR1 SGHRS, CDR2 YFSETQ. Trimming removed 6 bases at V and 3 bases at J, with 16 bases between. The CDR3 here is CASTYFTESYNEQFF. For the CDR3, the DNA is TGCGCCAGCACTTATTTCACTGAGAGCTACAATGAGCAGTTCTTC.

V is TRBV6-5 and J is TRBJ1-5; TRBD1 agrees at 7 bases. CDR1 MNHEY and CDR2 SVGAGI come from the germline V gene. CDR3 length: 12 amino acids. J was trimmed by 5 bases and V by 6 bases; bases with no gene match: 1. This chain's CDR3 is CASRQGDQPQHF. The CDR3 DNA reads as TGTGCCAGCAGGCAGGGGGATCAGCCCCAGCATTTT.

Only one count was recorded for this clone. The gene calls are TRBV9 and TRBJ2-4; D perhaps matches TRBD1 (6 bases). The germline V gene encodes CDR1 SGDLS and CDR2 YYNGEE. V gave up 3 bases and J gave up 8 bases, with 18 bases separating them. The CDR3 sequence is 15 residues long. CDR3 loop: CASSEGDIPRDIQYF. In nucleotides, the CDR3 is TGTGCCAGCAGCGAGGGGGACATTCCGAGGGACATTCAGTACTTC. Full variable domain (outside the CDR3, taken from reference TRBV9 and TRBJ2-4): DSGVTQTPKHLITATGQRVTLRCSPRSGDLSVYWYQQSLDQGLQFLIQYYNGEERAKGNILERFSAQQFPDLHSELNLSSLELGDSALYFCASSEGDIPRDIQYFGAGTRLSVL.

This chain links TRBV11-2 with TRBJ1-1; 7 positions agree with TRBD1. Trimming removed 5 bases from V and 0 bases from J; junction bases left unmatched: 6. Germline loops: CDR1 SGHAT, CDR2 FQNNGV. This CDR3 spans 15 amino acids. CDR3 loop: CASSGPGTVNTEAFF. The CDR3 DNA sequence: TGTGCCAGCAGCGGTCCCGGGACAGTGAACACTGAAGCTTTCTTT.

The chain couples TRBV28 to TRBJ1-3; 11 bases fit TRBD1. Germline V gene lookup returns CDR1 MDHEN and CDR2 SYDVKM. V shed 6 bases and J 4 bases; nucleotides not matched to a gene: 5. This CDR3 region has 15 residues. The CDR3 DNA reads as TGTGCCAGCAGCCCGGACAGGGGGCTAGGAAACACCATATATTTT. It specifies CASSPDRGLGNTIYF.

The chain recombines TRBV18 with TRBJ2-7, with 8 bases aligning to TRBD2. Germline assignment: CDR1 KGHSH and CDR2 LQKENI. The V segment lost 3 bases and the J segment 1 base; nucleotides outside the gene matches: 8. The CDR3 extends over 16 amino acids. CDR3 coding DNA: TGTGCCAGCTCACCCCGTGGACTAGCCATTTCCTACGAGCAGTACTTC. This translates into CASSPRGLAISYEQYF.

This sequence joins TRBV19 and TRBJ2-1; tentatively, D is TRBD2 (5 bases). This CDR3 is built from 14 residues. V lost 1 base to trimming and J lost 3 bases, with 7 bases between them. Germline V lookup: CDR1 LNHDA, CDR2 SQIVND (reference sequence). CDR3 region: CASSIAAGYNEQFF. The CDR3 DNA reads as TGTGCCAGTAGTATAGCGGCGGGCTACAATGAGCAGTTCTTC.

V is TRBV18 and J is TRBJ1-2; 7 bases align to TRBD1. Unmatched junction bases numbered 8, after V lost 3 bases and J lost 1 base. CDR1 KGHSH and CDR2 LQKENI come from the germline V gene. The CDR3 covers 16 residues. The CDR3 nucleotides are TGTGCCAGCTCACCGGAGGCAGGGGGACTTAACTATGGCTACACCTTC. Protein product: CASSPEAGGLNYGYTF.

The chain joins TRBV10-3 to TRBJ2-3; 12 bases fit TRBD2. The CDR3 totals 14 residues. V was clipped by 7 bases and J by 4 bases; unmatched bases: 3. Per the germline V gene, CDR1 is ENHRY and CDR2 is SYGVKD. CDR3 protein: CAINGLAGSDTQYF. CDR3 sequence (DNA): TGTGCCATCAACGGACTAGCGGGATCAGATACGCAGTATTTT.

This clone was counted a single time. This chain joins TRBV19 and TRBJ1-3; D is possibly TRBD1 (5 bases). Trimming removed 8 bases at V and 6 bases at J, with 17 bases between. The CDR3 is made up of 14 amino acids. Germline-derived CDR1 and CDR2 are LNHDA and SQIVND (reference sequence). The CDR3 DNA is TGTGCCAGTTCTTCAGGGATGAAAACAAACACCATATATTTT. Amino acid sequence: CASSSGMKTNTIYF.

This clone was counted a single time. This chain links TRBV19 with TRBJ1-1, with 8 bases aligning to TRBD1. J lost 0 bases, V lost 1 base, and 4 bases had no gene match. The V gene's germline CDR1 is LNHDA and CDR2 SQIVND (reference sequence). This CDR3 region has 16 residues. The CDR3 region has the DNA TGTGCCAGTAGTATAGTCGGGACAGGAGTGAACACTGAAGCTTTCTTT. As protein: CASSIVGTGVNTEAFF. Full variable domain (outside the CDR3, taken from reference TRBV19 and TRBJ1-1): DGGITQSPKYLFRKEGQNVTLSCEQNLNHDAMYWYRQDPGQGLRLIYYSQIVNDFQKGDIAEGYSVSREKKESFPLTVTSAQKNPTAFYLCASSIVGTGVNTEAFFGQGTRLTVV.